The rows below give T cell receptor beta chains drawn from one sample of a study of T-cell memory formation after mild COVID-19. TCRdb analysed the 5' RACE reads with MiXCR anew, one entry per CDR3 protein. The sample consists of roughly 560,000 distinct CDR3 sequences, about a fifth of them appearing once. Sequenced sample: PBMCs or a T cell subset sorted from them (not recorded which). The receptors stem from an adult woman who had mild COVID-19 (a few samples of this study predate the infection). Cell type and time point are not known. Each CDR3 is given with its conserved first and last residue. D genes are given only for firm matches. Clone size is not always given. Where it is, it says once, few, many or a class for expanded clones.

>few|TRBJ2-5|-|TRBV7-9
CASSSDVGPPQETQYF
TGTGCCAGCAGCTCAGACGTCGGGCCCCCGCAAGAGACCCAGTACTTC
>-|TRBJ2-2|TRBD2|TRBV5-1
CASSFTSGVNTGELFF
TGCGCCAGCAGCTTTACTAGCGGGGTGAACACCGGGGAGCTGTTTTTT
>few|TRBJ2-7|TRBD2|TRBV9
CASSAQDSGGEQYF
TGTGCCAGCAGCGCCCAGGACTCGGGGGGCGAGCAGTACTTC
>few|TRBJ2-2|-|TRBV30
CAWRAGGHDTGELFF
TGTGCCTGGAGAGCCGGAGGGCACGACACCGGGGAGCTGTTTTTT
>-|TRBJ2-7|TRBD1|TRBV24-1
CATSDDRGGTYEQYF
TGTGCCACCAGTGACGACAGGGGAGGAACCTACGAGCAGTACTTC
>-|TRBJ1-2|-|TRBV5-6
CASSVVQGGYGYTF
TGTGCCAGCAGCGTGGTACAGGGAGGGTATGGCTACACCTTC
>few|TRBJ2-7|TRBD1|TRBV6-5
CASSPDYPTGGEQYF
TGTGCCAGCAGTCCGGACTATCCTACAGGGGGCGAGCAGTACTTC
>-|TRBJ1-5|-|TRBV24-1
CATSDNRENQPQHF
TGTGCCACCAGTGATAACAGGGAAAACCAGCCCCAGCATTTT
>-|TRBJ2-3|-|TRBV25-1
CASSEAGLITDTQYF
TGTGCCAGCAGTGAAGCGGGGCTAATTACAGATACGCAGTATTTT
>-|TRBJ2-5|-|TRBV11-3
CASSLGDTIQETQYF
TGTGCCAGCAGTCTAGGGGATACGATACAAGAGACCCAGTACTTC
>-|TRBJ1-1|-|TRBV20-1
CSGGGDSTEAFF
TGCAGTGGAGGCGGGGATAGCACTGAAGCTTTCTTT
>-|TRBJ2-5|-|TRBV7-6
CASSPKGETQYF
TGTGCCAGCAGCCCCAAGGGAGAGACCCAGTACTTC
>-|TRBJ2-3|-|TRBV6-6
CASSYVARTNTDTQYF
TGTGCCAGCAGTTATGTTGCCAGGACCAACACAGATACGCAGTATTTT
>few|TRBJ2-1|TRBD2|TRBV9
CASSVGIAGYNEQFF
TGTGCCAGCAGCGTAGGGATAGCGGGTTACAATGAGCAGTTCTTC